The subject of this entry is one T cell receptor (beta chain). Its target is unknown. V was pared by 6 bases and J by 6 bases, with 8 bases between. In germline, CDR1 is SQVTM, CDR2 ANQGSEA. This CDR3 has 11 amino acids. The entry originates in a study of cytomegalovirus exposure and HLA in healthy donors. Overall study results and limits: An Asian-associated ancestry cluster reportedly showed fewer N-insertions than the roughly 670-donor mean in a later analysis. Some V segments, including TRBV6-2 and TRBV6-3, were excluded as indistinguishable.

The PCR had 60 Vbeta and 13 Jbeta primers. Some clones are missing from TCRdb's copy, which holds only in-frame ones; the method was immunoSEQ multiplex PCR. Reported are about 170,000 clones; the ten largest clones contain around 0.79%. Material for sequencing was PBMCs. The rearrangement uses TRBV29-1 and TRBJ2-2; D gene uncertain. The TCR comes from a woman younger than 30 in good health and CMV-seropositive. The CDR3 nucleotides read TGCAGCGTCAACAGCCCCGGGGAGCTGTTTTTT. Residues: CSVNSPGELFF.